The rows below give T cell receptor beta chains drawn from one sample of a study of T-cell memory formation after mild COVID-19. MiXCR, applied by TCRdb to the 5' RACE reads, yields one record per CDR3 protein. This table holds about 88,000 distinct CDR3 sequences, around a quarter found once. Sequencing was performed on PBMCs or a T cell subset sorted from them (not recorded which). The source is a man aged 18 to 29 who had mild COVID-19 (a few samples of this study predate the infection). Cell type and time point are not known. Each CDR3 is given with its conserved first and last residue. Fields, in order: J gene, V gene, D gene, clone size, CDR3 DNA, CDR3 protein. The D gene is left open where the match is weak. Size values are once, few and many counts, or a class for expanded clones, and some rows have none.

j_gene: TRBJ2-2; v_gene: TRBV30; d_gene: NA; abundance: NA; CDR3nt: TGTGCCTGGAGTTCACCCGGACAGTCGTCCACCGGGGAGCTGTTTTTT; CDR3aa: CAWSSPGQSSTGELFF
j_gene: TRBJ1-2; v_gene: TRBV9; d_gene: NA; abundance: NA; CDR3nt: TGTGCCAGCAGCGTAGGGTCCGGGGGAAGCTATGGCTACACCTTC; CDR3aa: CASSVGSGGSYGYTF
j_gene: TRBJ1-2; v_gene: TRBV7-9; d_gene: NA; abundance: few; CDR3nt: TGTGCCAGCAGCTTAACAGACTACTATGGCTACACCTTC; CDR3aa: CASSLTDYYGYTF
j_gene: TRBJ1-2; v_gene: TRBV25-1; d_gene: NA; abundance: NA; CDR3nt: TGTGCCAGCAGTTCTGACTATGGCTACACCTTC; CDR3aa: CASSSDYGYTF
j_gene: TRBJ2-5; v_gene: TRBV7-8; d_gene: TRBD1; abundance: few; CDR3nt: TGTGCCAGCAGCCGGAGAACACGGGACAGGGGAGGAGAAGAGACCCAGTACTTC; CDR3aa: CASSRRTRDRGGEETQYF
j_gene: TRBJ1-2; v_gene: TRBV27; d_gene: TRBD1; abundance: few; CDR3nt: TGTGCCAGCAGTTTGGGGACAGGTCAAGGCTACACCTTC; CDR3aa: CASSLGTGQGYTF
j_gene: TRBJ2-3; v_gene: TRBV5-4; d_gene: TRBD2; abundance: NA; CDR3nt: TGTGCCAGCAGCTCGATTACGACTAGCGGGGGGTCATCAGATACGCAGTATTTT; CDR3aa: CASSSITTSGGSSDTQYF
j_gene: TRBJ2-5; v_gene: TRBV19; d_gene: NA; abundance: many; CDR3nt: TGTGCCAGTAGCGGGGCGTCAGGGAAAGAGACCCAGTACTTC; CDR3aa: CASSGASGKETQYF
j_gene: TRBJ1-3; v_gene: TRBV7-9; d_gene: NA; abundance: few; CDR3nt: TGTGCCAGCAGCTTAGAATTCGGCAGGGCCTTCGAGAACACCATATATTTT; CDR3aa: CASSLEFGRAFENTIYF
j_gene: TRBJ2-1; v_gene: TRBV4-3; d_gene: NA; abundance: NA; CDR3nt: TGCGCCAGCAGCCTCTACGAGAATGAGCAGTTCTTC; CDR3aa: CASSLYENEQFF
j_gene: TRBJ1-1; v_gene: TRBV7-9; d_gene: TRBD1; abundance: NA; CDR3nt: TGTGCCAGCAGCCCCCCGGGACAGGAAGTCTTT; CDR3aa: CASSPPGQEVF
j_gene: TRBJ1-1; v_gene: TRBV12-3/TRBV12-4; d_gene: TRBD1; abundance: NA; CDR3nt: TGTGCCAGCAGTCCTCGGACAGGGGGGAACACTGAAGCTTTCTTT; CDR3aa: CASSPRTGGNTEAFF
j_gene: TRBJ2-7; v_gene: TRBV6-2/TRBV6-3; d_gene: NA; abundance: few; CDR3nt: TGTGCCAGCAGTAACGCCCTCCGGGACACCTCCTACGAGCAGTACTTC; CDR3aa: CASSNALRDTSYEQYF
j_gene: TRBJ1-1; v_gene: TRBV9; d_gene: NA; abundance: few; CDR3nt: TGTGCCAGCAGCGTAGGGGGGGAGACTGAAGCTTTCTTT; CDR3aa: CASSVGGETEAFF
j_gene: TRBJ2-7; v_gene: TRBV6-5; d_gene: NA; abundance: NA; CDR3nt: TGTGCCAGCAGTTACTCCCAGATCTACGAGCAGTACTTC; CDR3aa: CASSYSQIYEQYF
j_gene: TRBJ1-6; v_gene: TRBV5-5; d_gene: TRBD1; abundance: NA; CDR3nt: TGTGCCAGCAGCCCCGGACAGGGAGCCTCACCCCTCCACTTT; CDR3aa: CASSPGQGASPLHF
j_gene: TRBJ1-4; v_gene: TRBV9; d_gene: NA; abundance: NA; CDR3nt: TGTGCCAGCAGCCTGGGCCGGGACAATGAAAAACTGTTTTTT; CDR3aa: CASSLGRDNEKLFF
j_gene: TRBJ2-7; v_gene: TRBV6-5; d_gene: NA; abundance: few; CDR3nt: TGTGCCAGCAGCCCCGGGCAGGGAGGATTCTACGAGCAGTACTTC; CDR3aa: CASSPGQGGFYEQYF
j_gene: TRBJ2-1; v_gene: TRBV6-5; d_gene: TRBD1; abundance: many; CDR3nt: TGTGCCAGCAGTTCCGGGACAGATTCCTACAATGAGCAGTTCTTC; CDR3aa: CASSSGTDSYNEQFF
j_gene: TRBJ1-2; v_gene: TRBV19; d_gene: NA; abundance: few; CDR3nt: TGTGCCAGTAGCCGGGACAAACCATCTGGCTACACCTTC; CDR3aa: CASSRDKPSGYTF
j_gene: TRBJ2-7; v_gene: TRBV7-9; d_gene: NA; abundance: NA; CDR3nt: TGTGCCAGCAGCAAGTACTCCTACGAGCAGTACTTC; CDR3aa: CASSKYSYEQYF
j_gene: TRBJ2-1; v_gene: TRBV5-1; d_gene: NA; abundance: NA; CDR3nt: TGCGCCAGCAGCAATTACAGGGATGACAATGAGCAGTTCTTC; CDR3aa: CASSNYRDDNEQFF
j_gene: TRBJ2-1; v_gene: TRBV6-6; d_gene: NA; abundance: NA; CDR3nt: TGTGCCAGCAGTCACCGGACAGCCCCGGCTGATGAGCAGTTCTTC; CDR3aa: CASSHRTAPADEQFF
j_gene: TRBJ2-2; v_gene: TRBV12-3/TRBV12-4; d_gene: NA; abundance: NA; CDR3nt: TGTGCCAGCAGCTGGGGGTCGAACACCGGGGAGCTGTTTTTT; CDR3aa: CASSWGSNTGELFF
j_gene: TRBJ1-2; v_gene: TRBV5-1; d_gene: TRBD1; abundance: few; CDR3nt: TGCGCCAGCAGCTGGACTGGGGGACAGGCTAACTATGGCTACACCTTC; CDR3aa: CASSWTGGQANYGYTF
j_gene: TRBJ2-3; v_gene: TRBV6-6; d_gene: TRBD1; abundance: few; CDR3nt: TGTGCCAGCAGTGGACAGGGGGCCTCTTGGGATACGCAGTATTTT; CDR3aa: CASSGQGASWDTQYF
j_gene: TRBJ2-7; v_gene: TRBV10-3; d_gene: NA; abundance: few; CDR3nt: TGTGCCATCAGTGGGCGGGCTAGTGAGCAGTACTTC; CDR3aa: CAISGRASEQYF
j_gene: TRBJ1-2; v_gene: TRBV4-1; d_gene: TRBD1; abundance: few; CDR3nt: TGCGCCAGCAGCCGGCAGACGGACAGGGCCCTGAACTATGGCTACACCTTC; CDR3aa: CASSRQTDRALNYGYTF
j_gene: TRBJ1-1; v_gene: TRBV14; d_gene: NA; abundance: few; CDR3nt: TGTGCCAGCAGCCTGATGACTGAAGCTTTCTTT; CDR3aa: CASSLMTEAFF
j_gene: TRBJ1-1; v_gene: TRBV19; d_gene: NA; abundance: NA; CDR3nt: TGTGCCAGTAGTATGCCCTCTGAAGCTTTCTTT; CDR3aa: CASSMPSEAFF
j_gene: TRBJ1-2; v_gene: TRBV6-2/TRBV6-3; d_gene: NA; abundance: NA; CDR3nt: TGTGCCAGCAGCCTACCCGGACAGTCCTATGGCTACACCTTC; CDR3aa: CASSLPGQSYGYTF
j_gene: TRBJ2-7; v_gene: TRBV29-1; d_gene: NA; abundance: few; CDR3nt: TGCAGCGTTGACGACAGAGATGGATACGAGCAGTACTTC; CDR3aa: CSVDDRDGYEQYF
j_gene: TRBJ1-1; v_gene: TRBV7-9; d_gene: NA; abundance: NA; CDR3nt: TGTGCCAGCAGCTTATACGGGGGACCTGAAGCTTTCTTT; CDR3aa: CASSLYGGPEAFF
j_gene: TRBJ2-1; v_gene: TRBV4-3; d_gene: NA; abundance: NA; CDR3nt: TGCGCCAGCAGCCAAGTAGGGGATCGGGATGAGCAGTTCTTC; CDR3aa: CASSQVGDRDEQFF
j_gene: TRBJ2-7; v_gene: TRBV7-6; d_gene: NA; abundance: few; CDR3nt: TGTGCCAGCAGCTTAGGCGGTCATGAGGCCGAGCAGTACTTC; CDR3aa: CASSLGGHEAEQYF
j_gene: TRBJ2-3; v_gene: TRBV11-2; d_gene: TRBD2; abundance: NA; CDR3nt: TGTGCCAGCAGCTCCGGGCGGGGGGGAGGAACAGATACGCAGTATTTT; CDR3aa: CASSSGRGGGTDTQYF
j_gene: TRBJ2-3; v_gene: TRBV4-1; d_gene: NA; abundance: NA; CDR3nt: TGCGCCAGCAGCCTTACCGATCCCGATACGCAGTATTTT; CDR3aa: CASSLTDPDTQYF
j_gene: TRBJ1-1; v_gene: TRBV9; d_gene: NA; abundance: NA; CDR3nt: TGTGCCAGCAGCGTAATGACAGGCAGAAGAGCTTTCTTT; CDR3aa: CASSVMTGRRAFF
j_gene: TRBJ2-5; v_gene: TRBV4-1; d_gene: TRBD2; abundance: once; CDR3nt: TGCGCCAGCAGCCAAGAAGATGCTAGCGGGGGCCAAGAGACCCAGTACTTC; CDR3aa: CASSQEDASGGQETQYF
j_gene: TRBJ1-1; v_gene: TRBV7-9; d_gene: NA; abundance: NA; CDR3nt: TGTGCCAGCAGAGGGACGGCGCCTGAAGCTTTCTTT; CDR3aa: CASRGTAPEAFF
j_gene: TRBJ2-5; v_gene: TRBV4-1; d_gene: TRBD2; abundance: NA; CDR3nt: TGCGCCAGCAGCCCCCTCCCGGGACTAGCGGGGGTGGAGACCCAGTACTTC; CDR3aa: CASSPLPGLAGVETQYF
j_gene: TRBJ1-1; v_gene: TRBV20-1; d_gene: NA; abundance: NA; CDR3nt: TGCAGTGCCCCCAGTGTGGCGAACACTGAAGCTTTCTTT; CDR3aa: CSAPSVANTEAFF
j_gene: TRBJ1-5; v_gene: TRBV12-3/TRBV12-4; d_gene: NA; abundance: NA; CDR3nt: TGTGCCAGCAAAAGGGATAGCAATCAGCCCCAGCATTTT; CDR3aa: CASKRDSNQPQHF
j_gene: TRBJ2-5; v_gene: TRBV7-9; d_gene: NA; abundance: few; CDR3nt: TGTGCCAGCAGCTTAATTTGGGGGGGCCGAGAGACCCAGTACTTC; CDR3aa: CASSLIWGGRETQYF
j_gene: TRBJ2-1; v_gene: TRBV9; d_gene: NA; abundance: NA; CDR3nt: TGTGCCAGCAACCCCGCGGGGTGGTACAATGAGCAGTTCTTC; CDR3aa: CASNPAGWYNEQFF
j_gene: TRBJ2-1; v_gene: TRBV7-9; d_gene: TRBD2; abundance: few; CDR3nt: TGTGCCAGCAGCTTGACAGCGGGGTACAATGAGCAGTTCTTC; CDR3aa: CASSLTAGYNEQFF
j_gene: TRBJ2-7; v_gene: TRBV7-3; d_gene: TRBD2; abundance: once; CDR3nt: TGTGCCAGCAGCCCTAGCGGGGGGGCCTACGAGCAGTACTTC; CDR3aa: CASSPSGGAYEQYF